Listed below are T cell receptor beta chains from one sample, sequenced in a study of graft-versus-host responses after intestinal transplantation. No antigens are known for them. The table came from immunoSEQ multiplex PCR; TCRdb's copy has only in-frame clones and leaves some out. The sample has 150,000 or so clones; around 90% are singletons. The sequencing used unstimulated CD4+ T cells sorted from spleen or lymph node cells, collected before intestinal transplant. The receptor set was obtained from a human donor who received an intestinal transplant. The CDR3 runs from the conserved cysteine through the conserved F or W. Each record gives: D gene, CDR3 length, V gene, J gene, clone size, CDR3 DNA, CDR3 protein. A D gene is named only where the DNA matches it firmly. The size of a clone is reported for some rows only, either as once, few or many, or as a class for expanded clones.

-	18	TRBV9	TRBJ2-2	-	TGTGCCAGCAGTCGACTGAGAGGGACTCGTAGGGACACCGGGGAGCTGTTTTTT	CASSRLRGTRRDTGELFF
TRBD2	19	TRBV28	TRBJ2-7	-	TGTGCCAGCAGTTTCGAGACTAGCGGGAGGCCTGTACCTTCCTACGAGCAGTACTTC	CASSFETSGRPVPSYEQYF
TRBD1	14	TRBV6-1	TRBJ2-4	-	TGTGCCAGCAGGGGACAGGGGGCTCGGAGCATTCAGTACTTC	CASRGQGARSIQYF
-	14	TRBV7-2	TRBJ2-7	-	TGTGCCAGCAGCTCCCGGAGGGAGATCCACGAGCAGTACTTC	CASSSRREIHEQYF
-	16	TRBV18	TRBJ2-7	-	TGTGCCAGCTCACCTAAAGAAGGGACTTCCAACTACGAGCAGTACTTC	CASSPKEGTSNYEQYF
TRBD2	18	TRBV2	TRBJ2-7	-	TGTGCCAGCAGTGTGTTCGGGACTAGCGGTTTTAGCTCCTACGAGCAGTACTTC	CASSVFGTSGFSSYEQYF
TRBD1	11	TRBV29-1	TRBJ2-7	-	TGCAGCGTTTCAGGGGGTTTGGGGCAGTACTTC	CSVSGGLGQYF
TRBD1	13	TRBV29-1	TRBJ2-7	-	TGCAGCGTAATCTATCAGGGGGCAGGGGAGCAGTACTTC	CSVIYQGAGEQYF
TRBD1	14	TRBV2	TRBJ2-3	-	TGTGCCACCTCGTGGGACAGGACCACAGATACGCAGTATTTT	CATSWDRTTDTQYF
-	12	TRBV7-9	TRBJ2-1	-	TGTGCCAGCAGCTCGGAAAGGGATGAGCAGTTCTTC	CASSSERDEQFF
TRBD1	15	TRBV5-1	TRBJ2-2	-	TGCGCCAGCAGCGAACGGACAGGGGACACCGGGGAGCTGTTTTTT	CASSERTGDTGELFF
-	13	TRBV19	TRBJ1-5	few	TGTGCCAGTACGATAAATAGCAATCAGCCCCAGCATTTT	CASTINSNQPQHF
-	14	TRBV28	TRBJ1-5	-	TGTGCCAGCAGTTTAGGTGACCGCTCTCGGCCCCAGCATTTT	CASSLGDRSRPQHF
-	15	TRBV7-9	TRBJ1-4	-	TGTGCCAGCAGCCCCCTCGCCAGCCCTAATGAAAAACTGTTTTTT	CASSPLASPNEKLFF
TRBD1	15	TRBV11-3	TRBJ2-2	-	TGTGCCAGCAGCTTAGGACAGGGGCGAGGCGGGGAGCTGTTTTTT	CASSLGQGRGGELFF
TRBD2	14	TRBV11-2	TRBJ2-7	-	TGTGCCAGCAGCGGACCGGGACTATTGTCGGAGCAGTACTTC	CASSGPGLLSEQYF
-	13	TRBV28	TRBJ2-2	-	TGTGCCAGCCGACAGGACACCACCGGGGAGCTGTTTTTT	CASRQDTTGELFF
TRBD2	17	TRBV5-1	TRBJ2-1	-	TGCGCCAGCAGCTTGGGGCCTAGCGGATCCACCTACAATGAGCAGTTCTTC	CASSLGPSGSTYNEQFF
TRBD1	14	TRBV27	TRBJ2-3	-	TGTGCCAGCAGTTTAGACAGGGCCACAGATACGCAGTATTTT	CASSLDRATDTQYF
-	14	TRBV29-1	TRBJ1-4	once	TGCAGCGTTGGTGAGCGGGGGGGAGGCGAAAAACTGTTTTTT	CSVGERGGGEKLFF
TRBD1	12	TRBV29-1	TRBJ1-2	-	TGCAGCGTTGTTACAGGGGGCTCTGGCTACACCTTC	CSVVTGGSGYTF
-	15	TRBV28	TRBJ1-1	once	TGTGCCAGCAGTCCCACTCGAGGGGCGCTGGCTGAAGCTTTCTTT	CASSPTRGALAEAFF
TRBD2	17	TRBV7-9	TRBJ2-7	-	TGTGCCAGCAGCCAGGGGGGACTAGCGGGAGCTTGGGGCGAGCAGTACTTC	CASSQGGLAGAWGEQYF
-	11	TRBV6-5	TRBJ2-2	once	TGTGCCAGCAGTTACTGGGGGGAGCTGTTTTTT	CASSYWGELFF
-	16	TRBV18	TRBJ2-7	-	TGTGCCAGCTCACCACTTCGGCAGGTCAGCTCCTACGAGCAGTACTTC	CASSPLRQVSSYEQYF
-	12	TRBV18	TRBJ2-1	-	TGTGCCAGCTCACCGGCCGACAATGAGCAGTTCTTC	CASSPADNEQFF
TRBD2	16	TRBV18	TRBJ2-1	-	TGTGCCAGCTCACCAATCCCTAGCGGGGTCTACAATGAGCAGTTCTTC	CASSPIPSGVYNEQFF
-	14	TRBV6-5	TRBJ1-5	-	TGTGCCAGCAGCCCGGACAGTGTAGGTCAGCCCCAGCATTTT	CASSPDSVGQPQHF
-	11	TRBV6-1	TRBJ1-1	-	TGTGCCAGCAGTGTTGAGACTGAAGCTTTCTTT	CASSVETEAFF
TRBD2	15	TRBV30	TRBJ2-7	-	TGTGCCTGGAGTGTAGGGCTAGCGGGATTATACGAGCAGTACTTC	CAWSVGLAGLYEQYF
TRBD2	16	TRBV5-4	TRBJ2-1	-	TGTGCCAGCAGCTTGGCGGGTAGCGGGTTTAAGGATGAGCAGTTCTTC	CASSLAGSGFKDEQFF
TRBD1	13	TRBV7-3	TRBJ2-1	-	TGTGCCAGCAGCACCGACAGGGTTAATGAGCAGTTCTTC	CASSTDRVNEQFF
-	11	TRBV2	TRBJ1-1	-	TGTGCCAGCACCCGGGACACTGAAGCTTTCTTT	CASTRDTEAFF
-	12	TRBV28	TRBJ2-5	few	TGTGCCAGCAGTTTCCGTGGTGAGACCCAGTACTTC	CASSFRGETQYF
-	11	TRBV7-9	TRBJ1-1	-	TGTGCCAGCAGCTTAAGGGCTGAAGCTTTCTTT	CASSLRAEAFF
-	15	TRBV6-5	TRBJ1-1	-	TGTGCCAGCAGTCAGGGACATTGGGCGAGGTCTGAAGCTTTCTTT	CASSQGHWARSEAFF
-	19	TRBV7-2	TRBJ2-5	-	TGTGCCAGCAGCGTTGCACGATCTCACCTCGGGAAGGCACAAGAGACCCAGTACTTC	CASSVARSHLGKAQETQYF
TRBD1	17	TRBV7-9	TRBJ1-4	-	TGTGCCAGCAGCAGGACAGGCGTATTACCGTGGGATGAAAAACTGTTTTTT	CASSRTGVLPWDEKLFF
-	16	TRBV25-1	TRBJ2-5	-	TGTGCCAGCAGTGAATATCCCAACCCAGGGCGAGAGACCCAGTACTTC	CASSEYPNPGRETQYF
TRBD1	14	TRBV29-1	TRBJ1-4	-	TGCAGCGTCATGACAGGGGGGTCAAATGAAAAACTGTTTTTT	CSVMTGGSNEKLFF
TRBD1	16	TRBV29-1	TRBJ1-1	-	TGCAGCGTCACATCCTGGGGTGGACAGGGCTACACTGAAGCTTTCTTT	CSVTSWGGQGYTEAFF
-	14	TRBV6-5	TRBJ1-5	-	TGTGCCAGCACCACGGGGGGGGGCAATCAGCCCCAGCATTTT	CASTTGGGNQPQHF
-	16	TRBV5-1	TRBJ1-1	-	TGCGCCAGCAGCCCCGACGGGCCCGGTCGGGACACTGAAGCTTTCTTT	CASSPDGPGRDTEAFF
TRBD1	13	TRBV28	TRBJ2-7	once	TGTGCCAGCAGTTACACAGGACAGGCCGAGCAGTACTTC	CASSYTGQAEQYF
-	14	TRBV28	TRBJ2-4	-	TGTGCCAGCAGTTCCCCCAGGGGGGAAAACATTCAGTACTTC	CASSSPRGENIQYF
-	12	TRBV4-1	TRBJ2-1	-	TGCGCCAGCAGCCAAGAGGGGCTAGGGCAGTTCTTC	CASSQEGLGQFF
TRBD2	13	TRBV10-2	TRBJ2-7	-	TGCGCCACCGCCCGGACTAGCTCCTACGAGCAGTACTTC	CATARTSSYEQYF
-	15	TRBV6-5	TRBJ2-1	once	TGTGCCAGCAGTCGTAGCGTAAGCTCCTACAATGAGCAGTTCTTC	CASSRSVSSYNEQFF